The 31 T cell receptor beta chains listed next were all sequenced from one sample in a study of Graves' ophthalmopathy and Graves' hyperthyroidism listed by TCRdb under 2018. The sequencing machine was an Illumina HiSeq 2000. TCR beta CDR3 regions were amplified from RNA transcripts for repertoire sequencing. HTBI primers and the Qiagen OneStep RT-PCR kit were used in a first-round RT-PCR, which was followed by a second-round multiplex PCR, size selection and purification. Clones were called with MiXCR by TCRdb after fastp trimmed the public reads at Q25, and only in-frame beta chains were retained. Each CDR3 protein appears once, grouped with its most common genes and DNA. The sample contains 620,000 or so distinct CDR3 sequences, around a fifth of them found a single time. Approximately 7% of the sample is taken by the ten largest. The sample comprised peripheral blood. The receptors originated from a woman younger than 30 with stable Graves' hyperthyroidism. Some clones in this sample may be carry-over from other donors' samples. Donor details come from another sample of the same person, matched by shared clones.

At least ten counts were recorded for this clonotype. The V call is TRBV4-1, the J call TRBJ1-1; D might be TRBD1 (6 bases). The CDR3 runs to 16 residues. In germline, CDR1 is MGHRA, CDR2 YSYEKL. V was cut by 0 bases and J by 0 bases, with 11 bases left in between. The CDR3 DNA reads as TGCGCCAGCAGCCAAGAGGTTGGACAGCTGAACACTGAAGCTTTCTTT. Protein sequence: CASSQEVGQLNTEAFF.

This clonotype was counted at least ten times. The chain uses TRBV18 and TRBJ1-1; perhaps TRBD1 as D (6 bases). Germline lookup yields CDR1 KGHSH and CDR2 LQKENI. The CDR3 extends over 14 amino acids. The V end was cut by 5 bases, the J end by 4 bases, with 14 bases between. CDR3 amino acids: CASSVHRESTEAFF. The DNA for the CDR3 is TGTGCCAGCTCAGTCCACAGGGAGAGCACTGAAGCTTTCTTT.

The genes are TRBV18 and TRBJ1-1; a possible D gene is TRBD1 (5 bases). Trimming cost V 0 bases and J 5 bases, with 10 bases left between them. CDR3 size: 14 residues. CDR1 is KGHSH, CDR2 LQKENI, per germline. This CDR3 reads CASSPPGVGTEAFF. Here the CDR3 DNA reads TGTGCCAGCTCACCACCGGGGGTAGGTACTGAAGCTTTCTTT.

This clonotype was detected many times. This rearrangement joins TRBV12-3 or TRBV12-4 to TRBJ2-7, with 11 bases matching TRBD1. This CDR3 is 17 amino acids long. V shed 2 bases, J shed 7 bases, and the junction held 13 bases outside the gene matches. The CDR3 DNA reads as TGTGCCAGCAGTTTAAGGGCCTTTGGGACAGGGGGATGGGAGCAGTACTTC. It yields the protein CASSLRAFGTGGWEQYF.

At least ten counts were recorded for this clonotype. This chain joins TRBV2 and TRBJ1-5; D perhaps matches TRBD1 (5 bases). This CDR3 contains 20 residues. V lost 1 base, J lost 2 bases, and 24 bases lay in between. Per germline, CDR1 SNHLY and CDR2 FYNNEI. The CDR3 protein is CASSEGAVRGAYMGNQPQHF. In DNA form, the CDR3 reads TGTGCCAGCAGTGAAGGGGCAGTGAGGGGCGCATATATGGGCAATCAGCCCCAGCATTTT.

This clonotype was detected ten times or more. CDR3 loop: CASSLGQGGEQYF. In DNA form, the CDR3 reads TGTGCCAGCAGCCTCGGACAGGGGGGTGAGCAGTACTTC. The chain uses TRBV5-6 and TRBJ2-7, with 10 positions matching TRBD1. Per germline, CDR1 SGHDT and CDR2 YYEEEE. The CDR3 is 13 amino acids. The V and J ends lost 4 bases and 7 bases, in that order; junction bases with no gene match: 5.

The table lists this clonotype with many counts. The chain couples TRBV9 to TRBJ1-5, with a weak D call TRBD1 (6 bases). The CDR3 is 15 amino acids. The germline V gene has CDR1 SGDLS and CDR2 YYNGEE. V lost 3 bases to trimming and J lost 7 bases, with 17 bases between them. The CDR3 region is CASSDERGGNQPQHF. CDR3 coding DNA: TGTGCCAGCAGCGATGAGAGGGGGGGAAACCAGCCCCAGCATTTT.

This clonotype was seen at least ten times. The gene calls are TRBV11-1 and TRBJ2-2; 7 bases fit TRBD2. Unmatched junction bases numbered 5, after V lost 4 bases and J lost 0 bases. This CDR3 region has 16 residues. Germline values: CDR1 SGHAT, CDR2 FQDESV (reference sequence). The CDR3 is CASSSGTNTNTGELFF. In DNA form, the CDR3 reads TGTGCCAGCAGCTCCGGGACTAATACGAACACCGGGGAGCTGTTTTTT.

The chain carries TRBV6-2 or TRBV6-3 and TRBJ1-1; TRBD1 matches at 11 bases. CDR1 is MNHEY, CDR2 SVGEGT, per germline. With 5 bases clipped from V and 3 bases from J, the junction kept 5 bases outside the gene matches. The CDR3 has 15 residues. CDR3 sequence: CASSGQGAGDTEAFF. In DNA, the CDR3 is TGTGCCAGCAGTGGACAGGGGGCAGGGGACACTGAAGCTTTCTTT.

This clonotype was counted at least ten times. The J gene is TRBJ2-5, the V gene TRBV6-1; D is perhaps TRBD2 (6 bases). The V and J ends lost 6 bases and 1 base respectively, with 12 bases between them. The germline gives CDR1 MNHNS, CDR2 SASEGT. The CDR3 covers 14 residues. The CDR3 here is CASSGDSRQETQYF. CDR3 nucleotide sequence: TGTGCCAGCAGCGGGGACTCCCGCCAAGAGACCCAGTACTTC.

There are many counts of this clonotype. The rearrangement joins TRBV29-1 to TRBJ1-2, with 7 bases aligning to TRBD1. The CDR3 spans 12 residues. J gave up 8 bases and V 5 bases, and 8 bases lay outside the gene matches. The germline V gene has CDR1 SQVTM and CDR2 ANQGSEA. The CDR3 region is CSVTRDSGGYTF. The CDR3 DNA is TGCAGCGTTACCAGGGACAGTGGAGGCTACACCTTC.

This chain connects TRBV28 to TRBJ2-7; tentative D call: TRBD2 (5 bases). CDR1 MDHEN and CDR2 SYDVKM come from the germline V gene. Trimming took 1 base from V and 2 from J, leaving 9 bases between them. The length of the CDR3 is 14 residues. CDR3 nucleotide sequence: TGTGCCAGCAGTTTATCACTAGTTCCCTACGAGCAGTACTTC. Its translation: CASSLSLVPYEQYF.

The V gene is TRBV4-1, the J gene TRBJ2-7; a possible D gene is TRBD2 (5 bases). Trimming shortened V by 0 bases and J by 0 bases, and 12 bases separated the two germline ends. CDR1 is MGHRA and CDR2 is YSYEKL in the germline V gene. CDR3 size: 16 residues. CDR3 DNA: TGCGCCAGCAGCCAAGATCCAAGCGGAGCCTCCTACGAGCAGTACTTC. The encoded protein is CASSQDPSGASYEQYF.

This clonotype came up many times. The chain recombines TRBV13 with TRBJ1-1, with unresolved D. V was clipped by 3 bases and J by 4 bases, with 18 bases between them. In germline, CDR1 is PRHDT, CDR2 FYEKMQ (reference sequence). This CDR3 is 16 amino acids long. The CDR3 nucleotides are TGTGCCAGCAGCTTGACTACCGGGCGGTTGAGCACTGAAGCTTTCTTT. Translation gives CASSLTTGRLSTEAFF. Drawing the rest from reference TRBV13 and TRBJ1-1, the complete variable domain is AAGVIQSPRHLIKEKRETATLKCYPIPRHDTVYWYQQGPGQDPQFLISFYEKMQSDKGSIPDRFSAQQFSDYHSELNMSSLELGDSALYFCASSLTTGRLSTEAFFGQGTRLTVV.

The rearrangement uses TRBV5-1 and TRBJ2-2; D call uncertain. The V and J ends lost 1 base and 2 bases respectively, with 12 bases between them. Germline V gene lookup returns CDR1 SGHRS and CDR2 YFSETQ. There are 16 residues in the CDR3. The CDR3 DNA reads TGCGCCAGCAGCTTGTTAGCTCAGCCTAACACCGGGGAGCTGTTTTTT. This translates into CASSLLAQPNTGELFF. Variable domain in full (rest from reference TRBV5-1 and TRBJ2-2): KAGVTQTPRYLIKTRGQQVTLSCSPISGHRSVSWYQQTPGQGLQFLFEYFSETQRNKGNFPGRFSGRQFSNSRSEMNVSTLELGDSALYLCASSLLAQPNTGELFFGEGSRLTVL.

Concerning this clonotype itself: A much larger clone lies a single base off, so this may be a read error. This CDR3 is CASSQQGTGELFF. The CDR3 nucleotides read TGTGCCAGCAGTCAACAGGGGACCGGGGAGCTGTTTTTT. V usage is TRBV7-3 and J usage is TRBJ2-2, with 7 bases matching TRBD1. The ends lost 6 bases at V and 5 bases at J; junction bases unmatched: 3. Germline V gene sequence: CDR1 SGHTA, CDR2 FQGTGA. This CDR3 is built from 13 residues.

This clonotype was picked up many times. CDR3 residues: CASSTFGQGVSYEQYF. CDR3 nucleotides: TGTGCCAGTAGTACCTTTGGACAGGGCGTCTCCTACGAGCAGTACTTC. The chain has TRBV19 and TRBJ2-7, with TRBD1 matching 8 bases. The V gene end was trimmed by 4 bases and the J gene end by 0 bases; junction bases not matched to a gene: 8. CDR1 and CDR2 (germline): LNHDA, SQIVND (reference sequence). The CDR3 has 16 residues.

This clonotype was recorded at least ten times. The chain links TRBV7-9 to TRBJ1-1; weak D call: TRBD1 (5 bases). The germline gives CDR1 SEHNR, CDR2 FQNEAQ (reference sequence). With 5 bases removed from V and 5 bases from J, the gap between germline ends came to 15 bases. CDR3 length: 14 amino acids. In DNA, the CDR3 is TGTGCCAGCAGCCTCCCCGAGGGGCAGACTGAAGCTTTCTTT. This codes for CASSLPEGQTEAFF. Using reference TRBV7-9 and TRBJ1-1 for the parts outside the CDR3, the full variable domain is DTGVSQNPRHKITKRGQNVTFRCDPISEHNRLYWYRQTLGQGPEFLTYFQNEAQLEKSRLLSDRFSAERPKGSFSTLEIQRTEQGDSAMYLCASSLPEGQTEAFFGQGTRLTVV.

This chain connects TRBV7-9 to TRBJ2-5; D is undetermined. The CDR3 loop spans 12 amino acids. Germline CDR1 and CDR2: SEHNR and FQNEAQ (reference sequence). V gave up 6 bases and J gave up 3 bases, with 8 bases separating them. As DNA, the CDR3 is TGTGCCAGCAGATCTACAGAAGAGACCCAGTACTTC. Translation gives CASRSTEETQYF.

The chain is built from TRBV24-1 and TRBJ2-7; 9 nucleotides agree with TRBD2. With 4 bases clipped from V and 0 bases from J, the junction kept 18 bases outside the gene matches. The length of the CDR3 is 20 residues. From germline, CDR1 is KGHDR and CDR2 SFDVKD. CDR3 in amino acids: CATSDPQVAGELSSSYEQYF. The CDR3 DNA reads TGTGCCACCAGTGACCCTCAGGTAGCGGGAGAACTATCAAGCTCCTACGAGCAGTACTTC.

The chain recombines TRBV12-3 or TRBV12-4 with TRBJ1-2; no clear D gene. Trimming cost V 5 bases and J 3 bases, with 10 bases left between them. This CDR3 spans 13 amino acids. The CDR3 sequence is CASSPSLHYGYTF. The CDR3 DNA reads TGTGCCAGCAGTCCCTCCCTCCACTATGGCTACACCTTC.

This clonotype was observed a handful of times. The chain employs TRBV6-1 and TRBJ1-3; 9 bases are a match to TRBD1. Germline CDR1 and CDR2: MNHNS and SASEGT. CDR3 length: 15 amino acids. The trim removed 6 bases at V and 4 bases at J, leaving 7 bases unmatched. CDR3 bases: TGTGCCAGCAGCCGCCGGGACAGGGTGGGAAACACCATATATTTT. Translated, it gives CASSRRDRVGNTIYF.

The V call is TRBV3-1, the J call TRBJ2-7; no firm D call. CDR1 is LGHDT, CDR2 YNNKEL, per germline (reference sequence). The V end lost 1 base, the J end lost 5 bases, and 6 bases lay between the germline ends. This CDR3 has 12 amino acids. The CDR3 DNA follows: TGTGCCAGCAGCCAAGTAAACAACGAGCAGTACTTC. This gives the protein CASSQVNNEQYF.

The chain joins TRBV30 to TRBJ2-7, with 9 bases fitting TRBD2. With V trimmed by 0 bases and J by 5 bases, 8 bases remained unmatched. This CDR3 region has 15 residues. Germline assignment: CDR1 GTSNPN and CDR2 SVGIG (reference sequence). In nucleotides, the CDR3 is TGTGCCTGGAGTGTCCTAGCGGGAATTGGCGACGAGCAGTACTTC. Amino acids: CAWSVLAGIGDEQYF.

CDR3 sequence (DNA): TGTGCCAGCAGTATGTCAACGAACACCGGGGAGCTGTTTTTT. Protein: CASSMSTNTGELFF. This chain joins TRBV12-3 or TRBV12-4 and TRBJ2-2; D uncertain. The germline V and J ends were trimmed by 5 bases and 0 bases, with 7 bases remaining between them. There are 14 residues in the CDR3.

This clonotype was detected ten times or more. The CDR3 spells CASSPGGGATEAFF. The DNA of the CDR3 is TGCGCCAGCAGCCCAGGTGGAGGGGCCACTGAAGCTTTCTTT. The J gene is TRBJ1-1, the V gene TRBV5-1, with a tentative D call TRBD1 (5 bases). Per the germline V gene, CDR1 is SGHRS and CDR2 is YFSETQ. V shed 4 bases and J shed 4 bases, with 14 bases lying between them. The CDR3 contains 14 residues.

This rearrangement joins TRBV27 to TRBJ2-7, with D perhaps matching TRBD2 (5 bases). The CDR3 is 14 amino acids. The germline CDR1 and CDR2 sequences are MNHEY and SMNVEV (reference sequence). The V end was cut by 5 bases, the J end by 0 bases, with 11 bases between. CDR3 coding DNA: TGTGCCAGCAGTCCACCGGGAAACTCCTACGAGCAGTACTTC. Translation gives CASSPPGNSYEQYF.

This clonotype was counted many times. The chain has TRBV6-1 and TRBJ1-2; 8 bases agree with TRBD1. The junction had 6 bases not matched to a gene; V was cut back by 5 bases and J by 7 bases. The germline CDR1 and CDR2 sequences are MNHNS and SASEGT. There are 13 residues in the CDR3. This chain's CDR3 is CASSRQGAGGYTF. The CDR3 DNA reads TGTGCCAGCAGTCGCCAGGGGGCGGGTGGCTACACCTTC.

In this sample, this clonotype turned up many times. This chain joins TRBV12-3 or TRBV12-4 and TRBJ2-7; 10 positions match TRBD1. The junction had 4 bases not matched to a gene; V was cut back by 6 bases and J by 5 bases. The CDR3 has 13 amino acids. CDR3 nucleotides: TGTGCCAGCAGCCTCGACAGGGGGCACGAGCAGTACTTC. This sequence encodes CASSLDRGHEQYF.

This clonotype was observed many times. This chain connects TRBV6-1 to TRBJ2-7; D may be TRBD2 (6 bases). The CDR3 covers 14 residues. Trimming left V 2 bases short and J 2 bases short, with 10 bases between. Per germline, CDR1 MNHNS and CDR2 SASEGT. CDR3 region: CASSESEGPYEQYF. The CDR3 nucleotides read TGTGCCAGCAGTGAATCGGAGGGGCCCTACGAGCAGTACTTC.

The V gene is TRBV6-1, the J gene TRBJ2-7; TRBD1 aligns across 7 bases. The germline gives CDR1 MNHNS, CDR2 SASEGT. Germline trimming cut 6 bases from V and 4 bases from J; bases unmatched to any gene: 12. This CDR3 has 15 amino acids. The CDR3 region is CASRDRQGLDYEQYF. DNA for the CDR3: TGTGCCAGCAGGGACCGACAGGGTCTTGATTACGAGCAGTACTTC.